This T cell receptor beta chain is from a study of blood T cell repertoires in COVID-19. This CDR3 has 19 residues. Assay used: immunoSEQ multiplex PCR; TCRdb lists only in-frame clones, some missing. Altogether over 350,000 clones are present, approximately 87% being singletons, with the ten largest covering about a tenth. Only a few counts were recorded for this clone. The sample consisted of PBMCs or T cells enriched from blood (not recorded which). The J gene is TRBJ1-1, the V gene TRBV21-1. TRBV21-1 represents a pseudogene. The TCR was taken from a woman in her 50s who had recovered from COVID-19. CDR3 nucleotides: TGTGCCAGCAGAGGGGGGTGTTTTCTGTGGGGAGGGCCGAACACTGAAGCTTTCTTT. Translated: CASRGGCFLWGGPNTEAFF.